These 14 T cell receptor beta chains share one sample of origin, sequenced in a study of patients and donors after allogeneic stem cell transplantation. TCRdb reprocessed the RT-PCR reads with MiXCR, giving one entry per CDR3 protein. The sample comprises around 200,000 distinct CDR3 sequences, around 40% of which are singletons, and roughly 10% rests with the top ten. Sample: blood, either unsorted or a sorted T cell fraction (not recorded which). The receptor source for this set is a human donor who was either an allogeneic HSCT recipient or a stem cell or donor lymphocyte infusion donor (not recorded which). It is not recorded whose cells these are; they may come from a transplant donor.

This clonotype showed up just a few times. The chain joins TRBV12-3 or TRBV12-4 to TRBJ1-4; a weak D match, TRBD1 (5 bases). This CDR3 contains 17 residues. The V and J ends lost 2 bases and 3 bases respectively, with 16 bases between them. For the CDR3, the DNA is TGTGCCAGCAGTTTACAGGGACTCTTCGGACCTAATGAAAAACTGTTTTTT. Protein sequence: CASSLQGLFGPNEKLFF.

This clonotype was recorded a few times. The chain carries TRBV6-5 and TRBJ1-3; tentative D call: TRBD1 (6 bases). Germline V gene data show CDR1 as MNHEY and CDR2 as SVGAGI. The CDR3 has 18 residues. Trimming shortened V by 0 bases and J by 4 bases, and 19 bases separated the two germline ends. CDR3 sequence (DNA): TGTGCCAGCAGTTACTCGATTGATGGGGGACATGAGGGAAACACCATATATTTT. It is translated as CASSYSIDGGHEGNTIYF.

The rearrangement uses TRBV7-2 and TRBJ1-1, with D perhaps matching TRBD1 (5 bases). Germline CDR1 reads SGHTA; CDR2 reads FQGNSA. V shed 1 base and J shed 0 bases, with 12 bases lying between them. CDR3 length: 16 residues. The CDR3 nucleotides read TGTGCCAGCAGCTTAGGGCAGGGACGCTTGAACACTGAAGCTTTCTTT. Residues: CASSLGQGRLNTEAFF. The variable domain in full, with the rest retrieved from reference TRBV7-2 and TRBJ1-1, is GAGVSQSPSNKVTEKGKDVELRCDPISGHTALYWYRQSLGQGLEFLIYFQGNSAPDKSGLPSDRFSAERTGGSVSTLTIQRTQQEDSAVYLCASSLGQGRLNTEAFFGQGTRLTVV.

V is TRBV7-9 and J is TRBJ1-1, with a weak D call TRBD1 (5 bases). Germline V gives CDR1 SEHNR, CDR2 FQNEAQ (reference sequence). There are 13 residues in the CDR3. V was shortened by 5 bases and J by 4 bases, with 11 bases between the two germline ends. CDR3 coding DNA: TGTGCCAGCAGCACCGGGGGATTCACTGAAGCTTTCTTT. Its translation: CASSTGGFTEAFF.

This clonotype was detected only a few times. The chain uses TRBV6-1 and TRBJ1-1; D not certain. Germline lookup yields CDR1 MNHNS and CDR2 SASEGT. Trimming left V 4 bases short and J 3 bases short, with 12 bases between. CDR3 length: 14 residues. This chain's CDR3 is CASSGIRVDTEAFF. DNA for the CDR3: TGTGCCAGCAGTGGGATTAGGGTTGACACTGAAGCTTTCTTT.

This clonotype was detected a few times. J is TRBJ2-5 and V is TRBV13; D is undetermined. From germline, CDR1 is PRHDT and CDR2 FYEKMQ (reference sequence). Trimming cost V 0 bases and J 13 bases, with 9 bases left between them. The length of the CDR3 is 11 residues. As DNA, the CDR3 is TGTGCCAGCAGCTTAGGGTCAATAACGTACTTC. It translates to CASSLGSITYF.

V gene TRBV27 combines with J gene TRBJ2-5, with 7 bases lining up with TRBD1. With V trimmed by 0 bases and J by 5 bases, 9 bases remained unmatched. The CDR3 has 16 residues. From germline, CDR1 is MNHEY and CDR2 SMNVEV (reference sequence). The CDR3 protein is CASSLSLQGSLETQYF. CDR3 bases: TGTGCCAGCAGTTTATCACTACAGGGGAGTTTGGAGACCCAGTACTTC.

V and J are TRBV20-1 and TRBJ2-7; D unclear. V was trimmed by 3 bases and J by 3 bases, leaving 15 bases between them. CDR1 and CDR2 (germline): DFQATT, SNEGSKA (reference sequence). The CDR3 totals 14 residues. In DNA, the CDR3 is TGCAGTGCTAGTGACCTTTCCTCTATCTACGAGCAGTACTTC. Amino acids: CSASDLSSIYEQYF.

This rearrangement joins TRBV10-3 to TRBJ2-5, with D maybe TRBD1 (6 bases). This CDR3 region has 13 residues. From germline, CDR1 is ENHRY and CDR2 SYGVKD. V lost 2 bases, J lost 5 bases, and 9 bases lay in between. In DNA, the CDR3 is TGTGCCATCAGTGAGGGGGGCACGGAGACCCAGTACTTC. It encodes CAISEGGTETQYF.

This clonotype was detected only once. The CDR3 sequence: CASSQVFRGGNNEQFF. DNA of the CDR3: TGCGCCAGCAGCCAAGTGTTCAGGGGGGGCAACAATGAGCAGTTCTTC. The chain joins TRBV4-3 to TRBJ2-1; the D call may be TRBD1 or TRBD2 (7 bases each). Germline lookup yields CDR1 LGHNA and CDR2 YSLEER. The length of the CDR3 is 16 residues. The V end lost 1 base, the J end lost 5 bases, and 15 bases lay between the germline ends.

This clonotype appeared a few times. This rearrangement joins TRBV7-8 to TRBJ2-1; no clear D. The CDR3 loop spans 13 amino acids. Trimming pared 1 base from V and 9 bases from J, leaving 10 bases between. Per germline, CDR1 SGHVS and CDR2 FQNEAQ. Written as DNA, the CDR3 is TGTGCCAGCAGCTTAGGGCTATTGGGTGAGCAGTTCTTC. This codes for CASSLGLLGEQFF.

The rearrangement uses TRBV28 and TRBJ1-5; TRBD1 matches at 8 bases. The length of the CDR3 is 17 residues. Losses at the gene ends were 5 bases for V and 0 bases for J; bases not matched to a gene: 9. Germline assignment: CDR1 MDHEN and CDR2 SYDVKM. CDR3 DNA sequence: TGTGCCAGCAGTAGCACCCGACAGGGGTATAGCAATCAGCCCCAGCATTTT. It specifies CASSSTRQGYSNQPQHF.

The V gene is TRBV6-6, the J gene TRBJ1-5, with TRBD1 as a possible D gene (5 bases). Per germline, CDR1 MNHNY and CDR2 SVGAGI (reference sequence). There are 14 residues in the CDR3. Between the trimmed V and J ends, which lost 7 bases and 2 bases, there was a span of 12 bases. This CDR3 is CASNGQGGNQPQHF. In nucleotides, the CDR3 is TGTGCCAGCAATGGGCAGGGCGGCAATCAGCCCCAGCATTTT.

In its sample, this clonotype was seen a few times. J is TRBJ1-3 and V is TRBV25-1; D perhaps matches TRBD1 (6 bases). This CDR3 contains 14 residues. Germline lookup yields CDR1 MGHDK and CDR2 SYGVNS. V was trimmed by 2 bases and J by 7 bases, leaving 12 bases between them. This chain's CDR3 is CASSERTVSNTIYF. CDR3 sequence (DNA): TGTGCCAGCAGTGAAAGGACAGTCAGTAACACCATATATTTT.